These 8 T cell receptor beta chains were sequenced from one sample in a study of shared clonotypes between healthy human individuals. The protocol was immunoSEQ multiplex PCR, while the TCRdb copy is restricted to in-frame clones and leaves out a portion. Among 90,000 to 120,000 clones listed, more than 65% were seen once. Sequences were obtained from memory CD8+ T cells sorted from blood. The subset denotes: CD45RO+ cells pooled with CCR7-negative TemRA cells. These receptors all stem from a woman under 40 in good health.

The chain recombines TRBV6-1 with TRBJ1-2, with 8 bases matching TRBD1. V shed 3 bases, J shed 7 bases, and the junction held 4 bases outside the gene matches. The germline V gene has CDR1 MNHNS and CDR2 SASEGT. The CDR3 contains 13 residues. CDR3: CASSDLGTGGYTF. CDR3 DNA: TGTGCCAGCAGTGACCTGGGGACAGGTGGCTACACCTTC.

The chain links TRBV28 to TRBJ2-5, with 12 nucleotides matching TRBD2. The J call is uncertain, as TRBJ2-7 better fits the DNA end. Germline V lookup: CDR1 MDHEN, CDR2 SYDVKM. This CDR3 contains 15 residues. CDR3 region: CASSSLAGGPYEQYF. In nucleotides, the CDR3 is TGTGCCAGCAGTTCCCTAGCGGGAGGGCCCTACGAGCAGTACTTC.

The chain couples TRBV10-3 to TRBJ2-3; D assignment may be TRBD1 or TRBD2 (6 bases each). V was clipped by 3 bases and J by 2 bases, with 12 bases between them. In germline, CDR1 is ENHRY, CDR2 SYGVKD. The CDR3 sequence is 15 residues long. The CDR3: CAISEKGGATDTQYF. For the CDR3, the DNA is TGTGCCATCAGTGAAAAGGGGGGAGCCACAGATACGCAGTATTTT.

The CDR3 reads CSAQSQLEAFF. The CDR3 region has the DNA TGCAGCGCCCAATCTCAACTGGAAGCTTTCTTT. The rearrangement joins TRBV29-1 to TRBJ1-1; no reliable D call. The germline V and J ends were trimmed by 7 bases and 8 bases, with 14 bases remaining between them. The CDR3 spans 11 residues. Looked up from germline, CDR1 is SQVTM and CDR2 is ANQGSEA.

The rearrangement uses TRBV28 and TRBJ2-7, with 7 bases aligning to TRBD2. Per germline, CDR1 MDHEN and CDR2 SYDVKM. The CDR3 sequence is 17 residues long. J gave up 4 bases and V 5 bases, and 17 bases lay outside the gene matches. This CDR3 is CASSPSPPSGLIYEQYF. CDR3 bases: TGTGCCAGCAGTCCCTCCCCTCCTAGCGGACTGATATACGAGCAGTACTTC. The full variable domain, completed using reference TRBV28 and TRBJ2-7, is DVKVTQSSRYLVKRTGEKVFLECVQDMDHENMFWYRQDPGLGLRLIYFSYDVKMKEKGDIPEGYSVSREKKERFSLILESASTNQTSMYLCASSPSPPSGLIYEQYFGPGTRLTVT.

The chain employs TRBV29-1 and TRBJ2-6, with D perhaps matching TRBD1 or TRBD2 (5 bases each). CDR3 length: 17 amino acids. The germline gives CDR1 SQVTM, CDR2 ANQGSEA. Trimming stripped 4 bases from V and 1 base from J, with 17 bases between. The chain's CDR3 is CSVGDGGSSSGANVLTF. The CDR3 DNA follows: TGCAGCGTTGGGGACGGCGGAAGCTCTTCTGGGGCCAACGTCCTGACTTTC.

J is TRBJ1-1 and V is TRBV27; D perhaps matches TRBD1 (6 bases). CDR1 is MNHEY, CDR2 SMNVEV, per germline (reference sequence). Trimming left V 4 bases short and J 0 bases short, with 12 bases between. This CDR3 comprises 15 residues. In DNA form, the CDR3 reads TGTGCCAGCAGTTCCTCGACAGGTCTGAACACTGAAGCTTTCTTT. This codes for CASSSSTGLNTEAFF.

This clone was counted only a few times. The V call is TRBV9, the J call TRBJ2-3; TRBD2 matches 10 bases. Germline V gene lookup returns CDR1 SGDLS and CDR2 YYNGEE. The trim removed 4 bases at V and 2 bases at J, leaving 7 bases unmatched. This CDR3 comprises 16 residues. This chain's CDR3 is CASSPGLAPPTDTQYF. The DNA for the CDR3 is TGTGCCAGCAGCCCGGGACTAGCGCCACCCACAGATACGCAGTATTTT.